This is a list of T cell receptor beta chains from one sample in a study of Ad26.COV2.S vaccination and SARS-CoV-2 variants. TCRdb's table, derived via immunoSEQ multiplex PCR, lists solely in-frame clones and lacks some. Among around 370,000 clones listed, about 91% were seen once. Sequenced material: peripheral blood, taken after recovery from COVID-19. Receptors originate from a human donor who had recovered from COVID-19. Both conserved end residues are part of each CDR3. A D gene is named only where the DNA matches it firmly. Size values are once, few and many counts, or a class for expanded clones, and some rows have none.

V gene	J gene	clone size	D gene	CDR3 DNA	CDR3 protein
TRBV10-2	TRBJ2-2	.	.	TGCGCCAGCCTGGGGACGTTCGCGAACACCGGGGAGCTGTTTTTT	CASLGTFANTGELFF
TRBV7-9	TRBJ1-2	.	.	TGTGCCAGCAGCTTAGGCCCTAACTATGGCTACACCTTC	CASSLGPNYGYTF
TRBV27	TRBJ1-1	.	.	TGTGCCAGCGCTCTCCGGGGGGGGAACACTGAAGCTTTCTTT	CASALRGGNTEAFF
TRBV7-8	TRBJ2-7	.	.	TGTGCCAGCAGCTTAGCGCACAGGGACGAGCAGTACTTC	CASSLAHRDEQYF
TRBV18	TRBJ1-5	.	TRBD1	TGTGCCAGCTCACCGATGGGACAGGGCAATCAGCCCCAGCATTTT	CASSPMGQGNQPQHF
TRBV6-4	TRBJ2-3	.	.	TGTGCCAGCAGTCGACGGGCGCCCTCTAGCACAGATACGCAGTATTTT	CASSRRAPSSTDTQYF
TRBV7-9	TRBJ1-4	.	.	TGTGCCAGCAGCTTAGCGGGTGGGGATGAAAAACTGTTTTTT	CASSLAGGDEKLFF
TRBV19	TRBJ1-1	.	.	TGTGCCAGTAGTGCCCCAGGGAGAGCTGAAGCTTTCTTT	CASSAPGRAEAFF
TRBV27	TRBJ1-4	.	.	TGTGCCAGCCAACTTAAACGGGGGAAAACTAATGAAAAACTGTTTTTT	CASQLKRGKTNEKLFF
TRBV6-6	TRBJ1-2	.	TRBD1	TGTGCCAGCAGCTCCGGACAGGGCCGAGAGGGTGGCTACACCTTC	CASSSGQGREGGYTF
TRBV6-5	TRBJ2-6	.	.	TGTGCCAGCGGATCCGGGAAGAACGTCCTGACTTTC	CASGSGKNVLTF
TRBV5-8	TRBJ1-2	.	.	TGTGCCAGCAGCTACGGGTACTATGGCTACACCTTC	CASSYGYYGYTF
TRBV20-1	TRBJ1-1	.	.	TGCAGTGCTAGTAGGGGCACTGAAGCTTTCTTT	CSASRGTEAFF
TRBV18	TRBJ1-1	.	TRBD1	TGTGCCAGCTCACGAATACAGGGGGCCGGAGGGACTGAAGCTTTCTTT	CASSRIQGAGGTEAFF
TRBV4-1	TRBJ2-3	.	.	TGCGCCAGCAGCCGGAAGCTTGCCGGGACATTCACAGATACGCAGTATTTT	CASSRKLAGTFTDTQYF
TRBV29-1	TRBJ2-3	.	.	TGCAGCGTTGAGGGCCGGGCAGGGGCAGATACGCAGTATTTT	CSVEGRAGADTQYF
TRBV13	TRBJ1-5	.	TRBD1	TGTGCCAGCAGCTTAGGACAGGGGAGGGTCAATCAGCCCCAGCATTTT	CASSLGQGRVNQPQHF
TRBV10-1	TRBJ1-4	once	.	TGCGCCAGCAGTGATGGATCCCTTAATGAAAAACTGTTTTTT	CASSDGSLNEKLFF
TRBV4-2	TRBJ2-6	.	.	TGTGCCAGCAGCCAATACCGCGGGACCGCTTCTGGGGCCAACGTCCTGACTTTC	CASSQYRGTASGANVLTF
TRBV6-5	TRBJ1-1	.	.	TGTGCCAGCAGTTACAGGGGTGGTGAAGCTTTCTTT	CASSYRGGEAFF
TRBV9	TRBJ1-2	.	.	TGTGCCAGCACCACAGGCTTGATTGGAGGCTACACCTTC	CASTTGLIGGYTF
TRBV7-9	TRBJ1-1	.	.	TGTGCCAGCAGCTTAGGCCCCTTCGGAGCCACTGAAGCTTTCTTT	CASSLGPFGATEAFF
TRBV5-4	TRBJ1-1	.	.	TGTGCCAGCAGCTTGGGGGCAGGAGACATGAACACTGAAGCTTTCTTT	CASSLGAGDMNTEAFF
TRBV2	TRBJ2-7	.	TRBD1	TGTGCCAGCAGACGGACAGGGGGCAATTACGAGCAGTACTTC	CASRRTGGNYEQYF
TRBV6-5	TRBJ1-1	.	TRBD1	TGTGCCAGCAGTCAGACAGGGTGGATGGCTTTCTTT	CASSQTGWMAFF
TRBV4-3	TRBJ2-1	.	.	TGCGCCAGCAGCCAAGATAACAATGAGCAGTTCTTC	CASSQDNNEQFF
TRBV4-3	TRBJ2-7	.	TRBD2	TGCGCCAGCAGTCCCGGCGGGGGGTTCTACGAGCAGTACTTC	CASSPGGGFYEQYF
TRBV5-6	TRBJ1-4	.	TRBD1	TGTGCCAGCAGCCTAACAGGGGAGGGAGCTGAAAAACTGTTTTTT	CASSLTGEGAEKLFF
TRBV6-2/TRBV6-3	TRBJ2-7	.	TRBD2	TGTGCCAGCAGTTACCACTTGCGGGGGGGCATCTACGAGCAGTACTTC	CASSYHLRGGIYEQYF
TRBV4-3	TRBJ2-1	.	.	TGCGCCAGCAGCCAAGGGCGCGGGGGCTTTAACAATGAGCAGTTCTTC	CASSQGRGGFNNEQFF
TRBV5-4	TRBJ1-2	.	.	TGTGCCAGCAGCTCCCAAAGGGTTGATGGCTACACCTTC	CASSSQRVDGYTF
TRBV2	TRBJ1-2	.	.	TGTGCCAGCGTCAGGGAGCAGATATACTATGGCTACACCTTC	CASVREQIYYGYTF
TRBV12-3/TRBV12-4	TRBJ2-5	.	TRBD1	TGTGCCAGCAGTCTCCTAGGGGGCGAGACCCAGTACTTC	CASSLLGGETQYF
TRBV12-3/TRBV12-4	TRBJ1-2	.	.	TGTGCCAGCAGCCCAGACTATGGCTACACCTTC	CASSPDYGYTF
TRBV9	TRBJ2-3	.	TRBD2	TGTGCCAGCAGCGTAGTTGGCGGGGGGGCCCCAGATACGCAGTATTTT	CASSVVGGGAPDTQYF
TRBV10-2	TRBJ1-2	.	.	TGCGCCAGCAGTGAGTCGACAGTCAACTATGGCTACACCTTC	CASSESTVNYGYTF
TRBV5-4	TRBJ1-1	few	.	TGTGCCAGCAGCTTCAGGCGGAACACTGAAGCTTTCTTT	CASSFRRNTEAFF
TRBV25-1	TRBJ2-7	.	.	TGTGCCAGCAGCCCCTTACAGGGGGGGTCCCGCGAGCAGTACTTC	CASSPLQGGSREQYF
TRBV7-9	TRBJ1-2	.	TRBD1	TGTGCCAGCAGCTGGGGGACAGGGGGCGACTCTGGCTACACCTTC	CASSWGTGGDSGYTF
TRBV5-6	TRBJ2-7	.	.	TGTGCCAGCAGTTCCGGGACGGCCTACGAGCAGTACTTC	CASSSGTAYEQYF
TRBV27	TRBJ1-1	.	.	TGCCTCAGCCGGCCTGGGCTTAACACTGAAGCTTTCTTT	CLSRPGLNTEAFF
TRBV3-1/TRBV3-2	TRBJ2-1	.	.	TGTGCCAGCAGCCCTATAAGGGTCTCCGACTACAATGAGCAGTTCTTC	CASSPIRVSDYNEQFF
TRBV7-9	TRBJ1-2	.	TRBD1	TGTGCCAGCAGCTTTCGCGGGACAGACTATGGCTACACCTTC	CASSFRGTDYGYTF
TRBV3-1/TRBV3-2	TRBJ2-5	once	TRBD1	TGTGCCAGCAGCCAGGGGACAGGGCAAGAGACCCAGTACTTC	CASSQGTGQETQYF
TRBV5-1	TRBJ2-4	.	TRBD1	TGCGCCAGCAGCTTGGCAAGACAGGGGGCTAACATTCAGTACTTC	CASSLARQGANIQYF
TRBV5-1	TRBJ1-2	.	TRBD1	TGCGCCAGCAGCTATGGGACAGCTAACTATGGCTACACCTTC	CASSYGTANYGYTF
TRBV7-9	TRBJ2-7	.	.	TGTGCCAGCAGCTTAGCGGGGGCCCGGGGAGGCGAGCAGTACTTC	CASSLAGARGGEQYF
TRBV9	TRBJ2-1	.	TRBD1	TGTGCCAGCAGCGTGGGGGACAGTCTTTACAATGAGCAGTTCTTC	CASSVGDSLYNEQFF
TRBV19	TRBJ2-1	once	.	TGTGCCAGTAGCCCCATCGGGGTCGATGGTGTTAAGGGCAGATTTTATCCCAATGAGCAGTTCTTC	CASSPIGVDGVKGRFYPNEQFF
TRBV10-3	TRBJ2-5	.	TRBD1	TGTGCCATCAGTGAGGGTAGGAGGACAGGGGCAGGAGAGACCCAGTACTTC	CAISEGRRTGAGETQYF
TRBV6-2/TRBV6-3	TRBJ2-7	.	.	TGTGCCAGCAGTTACTCCCCGGCGCCCTACGAGCAGTACTTC	CASSYSPAPYEQYF
TRBV28	TRBJ2-4	.	TRBD1	TGTGCCAGCAGTCCAACGTGGGGACAGGGCGACTTC	CASSPTWGQGDF
TRBV5-1	TRBJ1-1	.	.	TGCGCCAGCAGCTTAACAGGAAAACTGAACACTGAAGCTTTCTTT	CASSLTGKLNTEAFF